This T cell receptor beta chain was recovered during a study of spatial heterogeneity in lung cancer. Study as a whole: There were 72 donors, all of them untreated patients with early-stage non-small cell lung cancer.

Study-wide findings and caveats: Whereas they appeared in blood less at follow-up, ubiquitous expanded tumor TCRs appeared there more at resection.

Per the germline V gene, CDR1 is SQVTM and CDR2 is ANQGSEA. V was pared by 0 bases and J by 6 bases, with 5 bases of the junction left unmatched. The CDR3 length is 13 residues. Each molecule of TCR cDNA was tagged with one unique molecular identifier. MiXCR, applied by TCRdb to the 5' RACE reads, yields one record per CDR3 protein. The table has roughly 32,000 distinct CDR3 sequences, about 9.4% seen once. Time point of the sample: blood at routine non-recurrence follow-up after resection. On this clonotype: What it binds is not known.

The chain is built from TRBV29-1 and TRBJ2-7; 7 bases are a match to TRBD1. The sequence derives from a female donor with early-stage non-small cell lung cancer. The material was PBMCs, obtained at follow-up. Here the CDR3 reads CSVEEDRQGEQYF. As DNA, the CDR3 is TGCAGCGTTGAAGAGGACAGGCAAGGCGAGCAGTACTTC.